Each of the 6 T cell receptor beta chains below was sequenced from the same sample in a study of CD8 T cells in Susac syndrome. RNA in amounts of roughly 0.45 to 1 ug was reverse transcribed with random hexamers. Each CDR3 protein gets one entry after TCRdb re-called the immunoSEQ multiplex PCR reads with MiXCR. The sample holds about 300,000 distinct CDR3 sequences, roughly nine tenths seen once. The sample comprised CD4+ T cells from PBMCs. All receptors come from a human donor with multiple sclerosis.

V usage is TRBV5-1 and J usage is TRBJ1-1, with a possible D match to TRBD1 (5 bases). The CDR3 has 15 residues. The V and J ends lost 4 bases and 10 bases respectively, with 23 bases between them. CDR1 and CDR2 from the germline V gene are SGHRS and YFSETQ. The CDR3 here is CASSQLKSQESGAFF. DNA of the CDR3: TGCGCCAGCAGCCAGCTCAAATCACAGGAGTCAGGAGCTTTCTTT.

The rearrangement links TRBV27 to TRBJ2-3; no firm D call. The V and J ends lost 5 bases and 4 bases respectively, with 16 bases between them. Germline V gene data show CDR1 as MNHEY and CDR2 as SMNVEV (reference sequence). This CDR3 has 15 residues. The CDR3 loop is CASSQYFNPPDTQYF. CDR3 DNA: TGTGCCAGCAGTCAATACTTCAATCCCCCAGATACGCAGTATTTT.

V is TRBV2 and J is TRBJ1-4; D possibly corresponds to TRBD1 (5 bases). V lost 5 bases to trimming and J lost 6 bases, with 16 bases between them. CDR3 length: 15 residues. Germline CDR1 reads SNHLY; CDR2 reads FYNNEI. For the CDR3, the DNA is TGTGCCAGCAGTCCGTACAGCGGGGCAGATGAAAAACTGTTTTTT. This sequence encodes CASSPYSGADEKLFF.

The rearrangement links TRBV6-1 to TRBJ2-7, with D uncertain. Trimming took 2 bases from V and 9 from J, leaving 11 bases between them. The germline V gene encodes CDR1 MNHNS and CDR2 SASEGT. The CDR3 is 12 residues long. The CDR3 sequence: CASSEPPVVQYF. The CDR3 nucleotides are TGTGCCAGCAGTGAACCCCCCGTTGTGCAGTACTTC.

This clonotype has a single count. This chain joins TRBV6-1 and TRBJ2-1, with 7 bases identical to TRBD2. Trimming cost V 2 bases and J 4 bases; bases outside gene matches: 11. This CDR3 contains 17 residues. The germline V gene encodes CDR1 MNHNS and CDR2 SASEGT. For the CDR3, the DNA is TGTGCCAGCAGTGAATTTGGGCCGGCTAGCGGTTACAATGAGCAGTTCTTC. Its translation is CASSEFGPASGYNEQFF.

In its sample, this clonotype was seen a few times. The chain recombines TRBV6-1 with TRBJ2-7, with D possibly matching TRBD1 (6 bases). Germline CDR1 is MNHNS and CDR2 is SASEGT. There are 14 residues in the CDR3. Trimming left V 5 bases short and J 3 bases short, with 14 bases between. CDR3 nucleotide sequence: TGTGCCAGCAGTTCCCGGGACACCGACTACGAGCAGTACTTC. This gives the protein CASSSRDTDYEQYF.